This TCR beta chain was sequenced for a study of identifying expanded T cells in peripheral blood. Study results and caveats: Roughly 1.2 clones differed between technical replicates, versus around 15 and 19 over time. Across healthy donors, higher total template counts meant significantly greater roughly two-week count variance.

This clone was seen a few times. Its antigen is unknown. The junction and the germline gene differ at one end; a read error may be behind it. Germline assignment: CDR1 MDHEN and CDR2 SYDVKM. The CDR3 loop spans 11 amino acids. Healthy donors had no documented immune events, such as infections, while sampled. This table comes from immunoSEQ multiplex PCR, and its TCRdb copy is limited to in-frame clones, with some not included. This sample has some 75,000 clones, with about 90% found just once. This TCR was sampled from a person aged 18 to 69 in good health. The sequenced sample was blood. The chain recombines TRBV28 with TRBJ1-6, with D unresolved. In DNA, the CDR3 is TGTGCCAGCAATTTAGACTCACCCCTCCACTTT. Encoded protein: CASNLDSPLHF. The full variable domain, its missing parts supplied by reference TRBV28 and TRBJ1-6, is DVKVTQSSRYLVKRTGEKVFLECVQDMDHENMFWYRQDPGLGLRLIYFSYDVKMKEKGDIPEGYSVSREKKERFSLILESASTNQTSMYLCASNLDSPLHFGNGTRLTVT.